This paragraph covers one T cell receptor beta chain sequence. There are a few counts of this clonotype. It lacks a known antigen. Per-nucleotide qualities are absent, and no much larger clonotype sits a single base away. Data came from an Illumina HiSeq 2500. Quantitative 5'-RACE with molecular barcodes was used to prepare TCR beta libraries. The paper's data handling went like this. Disease-linked TCR variants were identified with a new computational method built on a probabilistic model of VDJ rearrangement. TCRdb ran its own pipeline on the public reads, namely fastp trimming at Q25 and MiXCR clone calling, and kept in-frame beta chains. A single entry per CDR3 protein holds the most common genes and DNA from its merged rows. TCRdb's processing, not the authors' own work, is the source of the V and J calls. This sample is represented by about 250,000 distinct CDR3 sequences; 20% to 30% of them were singletons. Approximately 0.61% of the sample goes to the ten largest clones.

Looking up the germline V gene (reference sequence) yields CDR1 DFQATT and CDR2 SNEGSKA. V is trimmed back by 6 bases and J by 6 bases, and the junction contains 6 bases that no gene match accounts for. The CDR3, cysteine through phenylalanine, is 13 amino acids long. The CDR3 DNA has 39 bases and is translated from base 1. This record belongs to a study of CD8 T cells in ankylosing spondylitis (dated by TCRdb to the late 2010s). Turning to the overall study: The study profiled T cell receptor beta repertoires in healthy donors and ankylosing spondylitis patients to find disease-linked TCR variants. The full study cohort comprised 20 to 30 ankylosing spondylitis patients and over 95 healthy donors. Peripheral blood was sampled, and synovial fluid was additionally collected from ankylosing spondylitis patients. Findings and caveats that apply to the study as a whole: Some TCR beta motif variants had previously been reported in synovial fluid and blood of reactive arthritis patients, which suggested common disease-initiation mechanisms. The disease-linked clones were reported as significantly enriched in matched synovial fluid samples from ankylosing spondylitis patients. Blood from ankylosing spondylitis patients appeared to be characterized by a TCR beta motif made up of several highly homologous amino acid variants. The disease-linked clones had a CD8+ phenotype and were found at relatively low frequencies in peripheral blood.

Sequencing was performed on blood, either unsorted or a sorted T cell fraction (not recorded which). The rearranged segments are TRBV20-1 and TRBJ2-2; 8 bases in the junction line up with TRBD1. The sequence was collected from a male donor with ankylosing spondylitis or in good health (not recorded which). The nucleotide sequence is TGCAGTGCCTGGACAGGGAGGTCCGGGGAGCTGTTTTTT. This translates into CSAWTGRSGELFF.